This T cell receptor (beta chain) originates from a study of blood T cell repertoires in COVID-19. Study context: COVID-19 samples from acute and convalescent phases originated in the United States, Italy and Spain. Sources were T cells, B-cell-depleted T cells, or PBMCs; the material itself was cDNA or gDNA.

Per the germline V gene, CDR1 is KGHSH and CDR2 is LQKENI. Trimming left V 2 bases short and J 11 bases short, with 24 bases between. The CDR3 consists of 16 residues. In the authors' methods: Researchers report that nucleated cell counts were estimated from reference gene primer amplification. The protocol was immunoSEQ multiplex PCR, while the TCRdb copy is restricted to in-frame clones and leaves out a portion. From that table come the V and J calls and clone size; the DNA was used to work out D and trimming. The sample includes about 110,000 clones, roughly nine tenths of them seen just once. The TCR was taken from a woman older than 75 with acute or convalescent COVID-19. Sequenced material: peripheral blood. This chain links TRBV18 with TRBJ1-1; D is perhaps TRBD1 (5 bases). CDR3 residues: CASSPERGTRAERAFF. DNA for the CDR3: TGTGCCAGCTCACCAGAACGGGGGACCCGGGCCGAGAGGGCTTTCTTT.